A selection of T cell receptor beta chains follows, all from one sample in a study of monozygotic twins with inflammatory bowel disease. Following a re-call of the 5' RACE reads, TCRdb has one entry per CDR3 protein and lacks DNA. This sample's table reports approximately 340,000 distinct CDR3 sequences. The source material was blood. These receptors were obtained from a human donor with ulcerative colitis or Crohn's disease, or a healthy co-twin of an affected twin (not recorded which). Both conserved end residues are part of each CDR3. Fields, in order: V gene, J gene, CDR3 length, CDR3 protein.

v_gene: TRBV30
j_gene: TRBJ2-1
len: 14
CDR3aa: CAWSAVGFYNEQFF

v_gene: TRBV6-1
j_gene: TRBJ2-7
len: 14
CDR3aa: CASQNRWGPYEQYF

v_gene: TRBV12-3/TRBV12-4
j_gene: TRBJ1-2
len: 14
CDR3aa: CASSLRGTAYGYTF

v_gene: TRBV9
j_gene: TRBJ2-7
len: 14
CDR3aa: CASSAGLAGEAQYF

v_gene: TRBV5-1
j_gene: TRBJ2-5
len: 13
CDR3aa: CASSRWTQETQYF

v_gene: TRBV4-3
j_gene: TRBJ2-7
len: 16
CDR3aa: CASSQDPLRTPYEQYF

v_gene: TRBV4-1
j_gene: TRBJ1-1
len: 14
CDR3aa: CASSPSRANTEAFF

v_gene: TRBV7-9
j_gene: TRBJ2-1
len: 15
CDR3aa: CASSLASGPYNEQFF

v_gene: TRBV10-3
j_gene: TRBJ2-3
len: 18
CDR3aa: CAISESSGVRSSTDTQYF

v_gene: TRBV7-3
j_gene: TRBJ1-1
len: 13
CDR3aa: CASSLSVDTEAFF

v_gene: TRBV7-9
j_gene: TRBJ1-6
len: 16
CDR3aa: CASSLAGSRGGSPLHF

v_gene: TRBV10-3
j_gene: TRBJ1-1
len: 14
CDR3aa: CAISPDRVGGEAFF

v_gene: TRBV18
j_gene: TRBJ1-5
len: 13
CDR3aa: CASSQGGGQPQHF

v_gene: TRBV5-1
j_gene: TRBJ1-1
len: 16
CDR3aa: CASSLARLGLNTEAFF

v_gene: TRBV10-3
j_gene: TRBJ2-7
len: 13
CDR3aa: CATGLERTSEQYF

v_gene: TRBV4-2
j_gene: TRBJ1-6
len: 16
CDR3aa: CASSQEGGMGNSPLHF

v_gene: TRBV20-1
j_gene: TRBJ2-1
len: 12
CDR3aa: CSARVRGDEQFF

v_gene: TRBV20-1
j_gene: TRBJ2-1
len: 15
CDR3aa: CSARGLRGSDNEQFF

v_gene: TRBV3-1
j_gene: TRBJ2-4
len: 15
CDR3aa: CASSHEAVAKNIQYF

v_gene: TRBV5-1
j_gene: TRBJ2-7
len: 14
CDR3aa: CASSFEGPSREQYF

v_gene: TRBV10-3
j_gene: TRBJ2-5
len: 15
CDR3aa: CAISADRGTWETQYF

v_gene: TRBV6-6
j_gene: TRBJ1-5
len: 13
CDR3aa: CASSGQPNQPQHF

v_gene: TRBV14
j_gene: TRBJ2-5
len: 15
CDR3aa: CASSPRDSYQATQYF

v_gene: TRBV20-1
j_gene: TRBJ2-3
len: 13
CDR3aa: CSATGSRTDTQYF

v_gene: TRBV27
j_gene: TRBJ2-1
len: 17
CDR3aa: CASSLQKSGDRVHEQFF

v_gene: TRBV20-1
j_gene: TRBJ2-1
len: 13
CDR3aa: CSARFPGSGLGFF

v_gene: TRBV7-2
j_gene: TRBJ2-1
len: 14
CDR3aa: CASVILAPSGEQFF

v_gene: TRBV7-2
j_gene: TRBJ2-5
len: 17
CDR3aa: CASSLDIGTAGGETQYF

v_gene: TRBV7-9
j_gene: TRBJ2-1
len: 17
CDR3aa: CASSSPLTGTSYNEQFF

v_gene: TRBV11-1
j_gene: TRBJ2-1
len: 20
CDR3aa: CASSPRGGAGGRVRNNEQFF

v_gene: TRBV29-1
j_gene: TRBJ1-4
len: 15
CDR3aa: CSVAFSGGGDEKLFF

v_gene: TRBV5-1
j_gene: TRBJ2-1
len: 15
CDR3aa: CASSTGQTSYNEQFF

v_gene: TRBV10-3
j_gene: TRBJ1-1
len: 13
CDR3aa: CAIRARPGPEAFF

v_gene: TRBV20-1
j_gene: TRBJ2-6
len: 17
CDR3aa: CSASGQGLSSGANVLTF

v_gene: TRBV19
j_gene: TRBJ1-1
len: 15
CDR3aa: CASSIIQAPNTEAFF

v_gene: TRBV7-8
j_gene: TRBJ2-2
len: 17
CDR3aa: CASSLVAGTGLTGELFF

v_gene: TRBV9
j_gene: TRBJ1-2
len: 13
CDR3aa: CASSVDEFLGYTF

v_gene: TRBV7-9
j_gene: TRBJ2-7
len: 14
CDR3aa: CASSLTGTTLEQYF

v_gene: TRBV15
j_gene: TRBJ1-2
len: 16
CDR3aa: CATSRDLRGRSYGYTF

v_gene: TRBV20-1
j_gene: TRBJ2-2
len: 15
CDR3aa: CSARGRGRNTGELFF

v_gene: TRBV4-1
j_gene: TRBJ2-3
len: 18
CDR3aa: CASSHQGGFEGNTDTQYF

v_gene: TRBV29-1
j_gene: TRBJ2-5
len: 13
CDR3aa: CSADEGGGGTQYF

v_gene: TRBV4-1
j_gene: TRBJ2-6
len: 16
CDR3aa: CASSQDAGAGANVLTF

v_gene: TRBV11-2
j_gene: TRBJ1-2
len: 17
CDR3aa: CASSSPTGTRGGDGYTF

v_gene: TRBV6-5
j_gene: TRBJ1-1
len: 15
CDR3aa: CASSYGDRGSYRAFF

v_gene: TRBV5-1
j_gene: TRBJ1-1
len: 15
CDR3aa: CASSLVLGTNTEAFF

v_gene: TRBV20-1
j_gene: TRBJ1-5
len: 16
CDR3aa: CSASDGGGWSNQPQHF

v_gene: TRBV21-1
j_gene: TRBJ2-5
len: 15
CDR3aa: CASSNSDRGRETQYF

v_gene: TRBV12-3/TRBV12-4
j_gene: TRBJ1-5
len: 14
CDR3aa: CASLRSGVNQPQHF

v_gene: TRBV12-5
j_gene: TRBJ2-5
len: 14
CDR3aa: CASGLGLAGETQYF

v_gene: TRBV11-2
j_gene: TRBJ2-1
len: 16
CDR3aa: CASSLLAGGFYNEQFF

v_gene: TRBV9
j_gene: TRBJ2-3
len: 16
CDR3aa: CASSTGLAGGGDTQYF

v_gene: TRBV4-3
j_gene: TRBJ1-4
len: 15
CDR3aa: CASSQANRNNEKLFF

v_gene: TRBV18
j_gene: TRBJ1-2
len: 17
CDR3aa: CASSPGNTGVANYGYTF

v_gene: TRBV4-1
j_gene: TRBJ1-5
len: 20
CDR3aa: CASSQEGQWGRQGGNQPQHF

v_gene: TRBV6-1
j_gene: TRBJ2-5
len: 16
CDR3aa: CASSGGRGVERETQYF

v_gene: TRBV10-2
j_gene: TRBJ2-2
len: 14
CDR3aa: CASRGSRNTGELFF